This TCR beta chain was sequenced in a study of control samples from healthy donors and cancer patients. CDR3 length equals 15 residues. Trimming pared 1 base from V and 6 bases from J, leaving 11 bases between. Germline assignment: CDR1 SGHRS and CDR2 YFSETQ. The method was immunoSEQ multiplex PCR; TCRdb's version includes in-frame clones alone and lacks a portion of them. The sample yields 100,000 to 150,000 clones, roughly 92% seen once. The receptor comes from a man older than 75 with head and neck cancer. The rearrangement uses TRBV5-1 and TRBJ1-6; D possibly corresponds to TRBD1 (5 bases). Material: PBMCs. Here the CDR3 reads CASSLRQDTNSPLHF. CDR3 sequence (DNA): TGCGCCAGCAGCTTGCGGCAGGACACTAATTCACCCCTCCACTTT.